Each of the 23 T cell receptor beta chains below was sequenced from the same sample in a study of T-cell memory formation after mild COVID-19. TCRdb reprocessed the 5' RACE reads via MiXCR and lists one record per CDR3 protein. The repertoire holds 550,000 to 700,000 distinct CDR3 sequences, with about 18% as singletons. What was sequenced was PBMCs or a T cell subset sorted from them (not recorded which). All receptors derive from an adult woman who had mild COVID-19 (a few samples of this study predate the infection). Cell type and time point are not known.

This clonotype turned up a few times. This chain connects TRBV7-9 to TRBJ2-5; D is perhaps TRBD1 or TRBD2 (5 bases each). The CDR3 has 15 residues. In germline, CDR1 is SEHNR, CDR2 FQNEAQ (reference sequence). The V end was cut by 0 bases, the J end by 2 bases, with 10 bases between. CDR3 residues: CASSLAEGRQETQYF. The CDR3 region has the DNA TGTGCCAGCAGCTTAGCAGAGGGACGGCAAGAGACCCAGTACTTC.

This clonotype has more than one count but fewer than ten. The gene calls are TRBV20-1 and TRBJ2-1; TRBD2 matches at 13 bases. Germline CDR1 and CDR2: DFQATT and SNEGSKA (reference sequence). The CDR3 contains 13 residues. Trimming at V came to 6 bases and at J to 7 bases, leaving 3 bases not matched to a gene. As DNA, the CDR3 is TGCAGTGCCCGACTAGCGGGGGGAAATGAGCAGTTCTTC. This sequence encodes CSARLAGGNEQFF.

CDR3 protein: CAISGQGGRNQPQHF. For the CDR3, the DNA is TGTGCCATCAGTGGGCAGGGGGGTCGCAATCAGCCCCAGCATTTT. The chain recombines TRBV10-3 with TRBJ1-5, with TRBD1 matching over 7 bases. There are 15 residues in the CDR3. Germline assignment: CDR1 ENHRY and CDR2 SYGVKD. V lost 4 bases and J lost 2; bases outside the gene matches: 5.

Only a few counts were recorded for this clonotype. This chain connects TRBV7-2 to TRBJ1-3, with 7 bases identical to TRBD1. The V and J ends lost 2 bases and 0 bases, in that order; junction bases with no gene match: 10. The CDR3 is made up of 18 amino acids. Germline V gives CDR1 SGHTA, CDR2 FQGNSA. The CDR3 spells CASSLLRWDSFSGNTIYF. CDR3 bases: TGTGCCAGCAGCTTACTAAGATGGGACAGCTTCTCTGGAAACACCATATATTTT. The whole variable domain, filled in from reference TRBV7-2 and TRBJ1-3, reads GAGVSQSPSNKVTEKGKDVELRCDPISGHTALYWYRQSLGQGLEFLIYFQGNSAPDKSGLPSDRFSAERTGGSVSTLTIQRTQQEDSAVYLCASSLLRWDSFSGNTIYFGEGSWLTVV.

This clonotype has ten or more counts. The V call is TRBV7-9, the J call TRBJ1-3; D is unclear. The V end lost 4 bases, the J end lost 5 bases, and 12 bases lay between the germline ends. The CDR3 has 14 residues. Germline assignment: CDR1 SEHNR and CDR2 FQNEAQ (reference sequence). The CDR3: CASSSRDPRNTIYF. The DNA for the CDR3 is TGTGCCAGCAGCTCCCGGGATCCTCGAAACACCATATATTTT.

V is TRBV5-6 and J is TRBJ2-7; D is perhaps TRBD2 (5 bases). The CDR3 extends over 13 amino acids. Trimming removed 3 bases from V and 3 bases from J, with 10 bases in between. Germline CDR1 and CDR2: SGHDT and YYEEEE. The CDR3 nucleotides read TGTGCCAGCAGCTCTAGCTCCATCTACGAGCAGTACTTC. Its protein product is CASSSSSIYEQYF.

Only a few counts were recorded for this clonotype. V usage is TRBV30 and J usage is TRBJ2-7, with 12 bases identical to TRBD2. CDR3 length equals 16 residues. V shed 3 bases, J shed 3 bases, and the junction held 9 bases outside the gene matches. The germline CDR1 and CDR2 sequences are GTSNPN and SVGIG (reference sequence). The CDR3 region has the DNA TGTGCCTGGAGCCCGGGACCGACTAGCGGGAGCTACGAGCAGTACTTC. It encodes CAWSPGPTSGSYEQYF.

This clonotype came up many times. This chain uses TRBV19 with TRBJ2-1, with D perhaps TRBD1 (6 bases). Germline-derived CDR1 and CDR2 are LNHDA and SQIVND (reference sequence). The CDR3 length is 14 residues. V lost 4 bases to trimming and J lost 3 bases, with 10 bases between them. CDR3 bases: TGTGCCAGTAGTAAAGGGGGTGACTACAATGAGCAGTTCTTC. The encoded protein is CASSKGGDYNEQFF.

In this sample, this clonotype turned up a few times. The rearrangement links TRBV20-1 to TRBJ2-1; 7 bases align to TRBD2. This CDR3 spans 14 amino acids. CDR1 DFQATT and CDR2 SNEGSKA come from the germline V gene (reference sequence). Trimming took 1 base from V and 2 from J; bases not matched to a gene: 2. The CDR3 sequence is CSARGGGAYNEQFF. DNA of the CDR3: TGCAGTGCTAGAGGCGGGGGTGCCTACAATGAGCAGTTCTTC.

This clonotype has a handful of counts. The chain has TRBV19 and TRBJ2-6, with no clear D. This CDR3 spans 16 amino acids. CDR1 is LNHDA and CDR2 is SQIVND in the germline V gene (reference sequence). Trimming cost V 5 bases and J 0 bases, with 11 bases left between them. CDR3 amino acids: CASSQGSSSGANVLTF. The DNA for the CDR3 is TGTGCCAGTAGTCAAGGCAGTTCCTCTGGGGCCAACGTCCTGACTTTC.

This clonotype was recorded only once. J is TRBJ1-1 and V is TRBV27; maybe TRBD1 (6 bases). The germline gives CDR1 MNHEY, CDR2 SMNVEV (reference sequence). The CDR3 spans 15 residues. V was shortened by 4 bases and J by 0 bases, with 12 bases between the two germline ends. As DNA, the CDR3 is TGTGCCAGCAGTTCACAGGGAGGGGTGAACACTGAAGCTTTCTTT. Encoded protein: CASSSQGGVNTEAFF.

This clonotype was seen a handful of times. The rearrangement uses TRBV5-1 and TRBJ1-1; TRBD1 is a possible D gene (6 bases). V was trimmed by 5 bases and J by 0 bases, leaving 17 bases between them. The CDR3 extends over 16 amino acids. Germline V gene lookup returns CDR1 SGHRS and CDR2 YFSETQ. The CDR3 protein is CASRIGGTGLNTEAFF. The CDR3 bases are TGCGCCAGCAGAATTGGGGGCACGGGACTGAACACTGAAGCTTTCTTT.

CDR3 in amino acids: CASSLEGPLVGEQYF. CDR3 nucleotide sequence: TGCGCCAGCAGCTTGGAGGGCCCCTTAGTCGGCGAGCAGTACTTC. V is TRBV5-1 and J is TRBJ2-7; D remains ambiguous. V was cut by 0 bases and J by 6 bases, with 16 bases left in between. Germline V CDR1 and CDR2: SGHRS, YFSETQ. The length of the CDR3 is 15 residues.

The chain couples TRBV7-6 to TRBJ2-3, with TRBD2 matching 9 bases. CDR3 length equals 15 residues. V gave up 5 bases and J gave up 5 bases; unmatched junction bases: 8. Germline CDR1 reads SGHVS; CDR2 reads FNYEAQ. For the CDR3, the DNA is TGTGCCAGCAGCCGATCGCAGCGGGAGGAAGATACGCAGTATTTT. Protein sequence: CASSRSQREEDTQYF.

The chain carries TRBV6-2 or TRBV6-3 and TRBJ2-3; unclear D gene. The germline V gene has CDR1 MNHEY and CDR2 SVGEGT. Trimming pared 2 bases from V and 5 bases from J, leaving 8 bases between. The CDR3 spans 13 residues. CDR3: CASSYGLVDTQYF. The CDR3 coding sequence is TGTGCCAGCAGTTACGGGTTGGTAGATACGCAGTATTTT.

This clonotype was observed a few times. J is TRBJ2-3 and V is TRBV5-1, with D tentatively TRBD2 (5 bases). Germline CDR1 and CDR2: SGHRS and YFSETQ. The V end was cut by 4 bases, the J end by 4 bases, with 13 bases between. The CDR3 length is 14 residues. The CDR3 region has the DNA TGCGCCAGCAGCCCAACTCTCGGGGCAGATACGCAGTATTTT. Amino acid sequence: CASSPTLGADTQYF.

This clonotype was detected a few times. This chain joins TRBV10-3 and TRBJ1-1, with unresolved D. Germline values: CDR1 ENHRY, CDR2 SYGVKD. V was trimmed by 3 bases and J by 0 bases, leaving 8 bases between them. The CDR3 spans 14 residues. This CDR3 is CAISERGLNTEAFF. The CDR3 bases are TGTGCCATCAGTGAACGGGGTTTGAACACTGAAGCTTTCTTT.

The chain joins TRBV20-1 to TRBJ2-3; 7 bases align to TRBD2. Trimming removed 6 bases from V and 4 bases from J; junction bases left unmatched: 10. CDR3 length: 14 residues. Germline V gene lookup returns CDR1 DFQATT and CDR2 SNEGSKA (reference sequence). CDR3 sequence: CSARTGTTADTQYF. In DNA form, the CDR3 reads TGCAGTGCCCGGACCGGGACTACTGCAGATACGCAGTATTTT.

This chain connects TRBV7-9 to TRBJ2-1; 8 positions match TRBD2. Looked up from germline, CDR1 is SEHNR and CDR2 is FQNEAQ (reference sequence). The CDR3 length is 15 residues. The junction had 9 bases not matched to a gene; V was cut back by 2 bases and J by 9 bases. CDR3 sequence reads: CASSLLSGGNGEQFF. In DNA form, the CDR3 reads TGTGCCAGCAGCTTACTGAGCGGGGGTAACGGTGAGCAGTTCTTC.

The chain has TRBV7-9 and TRBJ2-7, with a tentative D call TRBD2 (5 bases). Germline V CDR1 and CDR2: SEHNR, FQNEAQ (reference sequence). The CDR3 runs to 14 residues. V gave up 1 base and J gave up 6 bases, with 13 bases separating them. The DNA of the CDR3 is TGTGCCAGCAGCTTAGGGACTGAGTCTCCCGAGCAGTACTTC. As protein: CASSLGTESPEQYF.

V is TRBV5-1 and J is TRBJ1-2; tentative D call: TRBD1 (6 bases). Trimming took 0 bases from V and 8 from J, leaving 11 bases between them. This CDR3 comprises 13 residues. Germline V lookup: CDR1 SGHRS, CDR2 YFSETQ. The CDR3: CASSLVGGDGYTF. As DNA, the CDR3 is TGCGCCAGCAGCTTGGTTGGGGGCGACGGCTACACCTTC. Variable domain in full (rest from reference TRBV5-1 and TRBJ1-2): KAGVTQTPRYLIKTRGQQVTLSCSPISGHRSVSWYQQTPGQGLQFLFEYFSETQRNKGNFPGRFSGRQFSNSRSEMNVSTLELGDSALYLCASSLVGGDGYTFGSGTRLTVV.

CDR3 sequence reads: CASSPHTAARGDEKLFF. In DNA, the CDR3 is TGTGCCAGCAGCCCGCATACGGCGGCTCGGGGGGATGAAAAACTGTTTTTT. The genes are TRBV4-2 and TRBJ1-4; maybe TRBD1 (5 bases). Trimming took off 4 bases at V and 6 bases at J, with 21 bases between the two ends. The CDR3 extends over 17 amino acids. CDR1 is LGHNA, CDR2 YNFKEQ, per germline.

The chain uses TRBV6-5 and TRBJ2-7; the D gene could be TRBD1 or TRBD2 (5 bases each). Trimming took 4 bases from V and 6 from J, leaving 13 bases between them. CDR1 and CDR2 from the germline V gene are MNHEY and SVGAGI. There are 13 residues in the CDR3. DNA for the CDR3: TGTGCCAGCAGTTGGGGACGTCTTGGCGAGCAGTACTTC. This sequence encodes CASSWGRLGEQYF.